This T cell receptor beta chain emerged from a study of cytomegalovirus exposure and HLA in healthy donors. Whole-study findings and limits: Many donors shared some public TCRs, even though most TCR sequences were rare. Further analysis was carried out later, and it showed several of the most significant clusters appearing linked to common viral pathogens.

A note on this clone: Its antigen is unidentified.

Vbeta (60) and Jbeta (13) primers were used in the PCR. Assay used: immunoSEQ multiplex PCR; TCRdb lists only in-frame clones, some missing. This sample carries 100,000 or so clones, just under 80% of them seen once, and the ten largest clones take 1% to 1.5%. The germline CDR1 and CDR2 sequences are SGDLS and YYNGEE. The ends were cut back, 3 bases at V and 3 bases at J, with 13 bases in the middle. The length of the CDR3 is 14 residues. Healthy bone marrow donors formed the donor group. The specimen was PBMCs. This receptor was taken from a man aged 25-45 years in good health and CMV-seronegative. V gene TRBV9 combines with J gene TRBJ2-7, with D possibly TRBD2 on 7 matching bases. The CDR3 nucleotides are TGTGCCAGCAGCGAGAGGGGGGGCTACTACGAGCAGTACTTC. It codes for CASSERGGYYEQYF.